This is a list of T cell receptor beta chains from one sample in a study of stem cell transplantation in POMP-related autoinflammatory disease. Sequencing was performed with immunoSEQ multiplex PCR; in TCRdb, only in-frame clones are kept and a portion is missing. The sample records about 2,200 clones, around nine tenths being singletons. The sequenced sample was Tregs from PBMCs, obtained after stem cell transplantation. The receptors were sampled from a human patient with POMP-related autoinflammation and immune dysregulation (PRAID). Some of the T cells may derive from the graft donor. Each CDR3 is given with its conserved first and last residue.

TRBV5-1 | CASRSGVGKNIQYF
TRBV14 | CASSPGQGAVYGYTF
TRBV7-9 | CASSLDRYGYTF
TRBV29-1 | CSVSGGTEAFF
TRBV24-1 | CATSDLQKSAGEQFF
TRBV10-2 | CASTRTRTDTQYF
TRBV6-5 | CAAGGRSGNTIYF
TRBV18 | CASSPPSGRGEQYF
TRBV28 | CASSLQGWRETQYF
TRBV28 | CASSFGTTKNIQYF
TRBV7-8 | CASSLAGGGNSPLHF
TRBV9 | CASRPTNRGRNTEAFF
TRBV5-1 | CASSFGGAYNEQFF
TRBV20-1 | CSATGGIQYF
TRBV18 | CASSPLTAGTDTQYF
TRBV24-1 | CATSDFRTGITDTQYF
TRBV4-1 | CASSQVVTRTDTQYF
TRBV19 | CASSVDKGNTIYF
TRBV20-1 | CSASPRYGYDQPQHF
TRBV19 | CASTSHGGGKDNQPQHF
TRBV28 | CASSSGQGAGMDEKLFF
TRBV18 | CASSPSHSGNTIYF
TRBV7-2 | CASKSAGRGYTF
TRBV3-1/TRBV3-2 | CASSQEGGGTGELFF
TRBV19 | CASSIDRQTSVDEKLFF
TRBV7-9 | CASSFGPGELFF
TRBV5-5 | CASSLMASGVYNEQFF
TRBV18 | CASSAGQLNTEAFF
TRBV3-1/TRBV3-2 | CASSQEETASSTDTQYF
TRBV5-1 | CASSLYRRRATETGELFF